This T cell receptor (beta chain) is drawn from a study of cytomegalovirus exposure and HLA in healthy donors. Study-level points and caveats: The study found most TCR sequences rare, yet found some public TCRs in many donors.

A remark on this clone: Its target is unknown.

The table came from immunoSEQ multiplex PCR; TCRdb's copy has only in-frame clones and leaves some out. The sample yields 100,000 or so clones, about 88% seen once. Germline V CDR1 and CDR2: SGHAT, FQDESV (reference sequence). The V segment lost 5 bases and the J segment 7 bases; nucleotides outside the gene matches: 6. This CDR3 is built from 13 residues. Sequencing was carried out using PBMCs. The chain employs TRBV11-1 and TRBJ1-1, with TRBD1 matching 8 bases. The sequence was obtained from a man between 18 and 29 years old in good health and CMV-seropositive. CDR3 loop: CASSPDRDDEAFF. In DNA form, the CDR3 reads TGTGCCAGCAGCCCGGACAGGGACGATGAAGCTTTCTTT.